A single T cell receptor beta chain is shown here with its context. The repertoire was sequenced with immunoSEQ multiplex PCR; TCRdb's copy has only in-frame clones and lacks some. The table has tens of thousands of clones, approximately 92% seen once. These data belong to a study of T cell clones after liver transplantation. This CDR3 comprises 15 residues. With 5 bases removed from V and 2 bases from J, the gap between germline ends came to 13 bases. From germline, CDR1 is SGHTA and CDR2 FQGNSA. The receptor was derived from a human patient who received a liver transplant. T cells may partly derive from the graft donor. Specimen: CD4+ T cells from blood, collected about 27 months after liver transplant. The chain recombines TRBV7-2 with TRBJ2-1; D gene uncertain. DNA for the CDR3: TGTGCCAGCAGCACGGACCGAGCCACCTACAATGAGCAGTTCTTC. Its translation: CASSTDRATYNEQFF.